The source of this T cell receptor (beta chain) is a study of technical replicates of blood from several donors. Only in-frame clones appear in the TCRdb table, and some are missing; sequencing was by immunoSEQ multiplex PCR. This repertoire shows around 53,000 clones, 90% to 95% found once; its top ten account for 3.5% to 5%. With 5 bases clipped from V and 4 bases from J, the junction kept 4 bases outside the gene matches. The CDR3 runs 14 residues. CDR1 is SGHAT, CDR2 FQNNGV, per germline. V is TRBV11-2 and J is TRBJ1-5, with 8 bases that match TRBD1. The sequence was obtained from a human donor in good health. Some clones in this sample may be carry-over from other donors' samples. Input material: PBMCs. The CDR3 sequence is CASSPTGVNQPQHF. The CDR3 nucleotides read TGTGCCAGCAGCCCGACAGGGGTGAATCAGCCCCAGCATTTT.